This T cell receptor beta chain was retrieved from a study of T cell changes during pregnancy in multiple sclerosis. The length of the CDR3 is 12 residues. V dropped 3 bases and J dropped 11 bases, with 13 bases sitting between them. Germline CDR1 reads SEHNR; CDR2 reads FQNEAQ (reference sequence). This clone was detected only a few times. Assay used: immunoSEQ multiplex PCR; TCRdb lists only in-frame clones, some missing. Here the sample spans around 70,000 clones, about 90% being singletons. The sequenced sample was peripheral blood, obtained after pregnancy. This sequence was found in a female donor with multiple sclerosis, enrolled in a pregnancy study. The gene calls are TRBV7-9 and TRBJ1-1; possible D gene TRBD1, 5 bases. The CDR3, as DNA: TGTGCCAGCAGCTTGTCCGGGGGTGTCGCTTTCTTT. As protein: CASSLSGGVAFF.